This T cell receptor beta chain was profiled in a study of cytomegalovirus exposure and HLA in healthy donors. In the PCR, 60 Vbeta and 13 Jbeta primers were used. Produced via immunoSEQ multiplex PCR; TCRdb's table is partial and in-frame only. The repertoire table contains some 30,000 clones. Concerning this clone itself: Its antigen is unidentified.

After removal of 2 bases from V and 7 bases from J, the junction contained 12 bases not matched to a gene. The germline V gene has CDR1 KGHSH and CDR2 LQKENI. This CDR3 is 16 amino acids long. Study observations and caveats: The sole available immune exposure information was CMV serostatus. Several of the most significant clusters appeared, in a later analysis, to be linked to common viral pathogens. An analysis done earlier found most TCR beta V segments productive about 90% or about 30% of the time.

Sequencing was performed on PBMCs. This clonotype was sampled from a man between 35 and 55 years old in good health and CMV-seronegative. The rearrangement uses TRBV18 and TRBJ1-2; 8 bases agree with TRBD1. CDR3 in amino acids: CASSPIGQGEVPGYTF. CDR3 nucleotides: TGTGCCAGCTCACCAATAGGACAGGGAGAAGTACCTGGCTACACCTTC.